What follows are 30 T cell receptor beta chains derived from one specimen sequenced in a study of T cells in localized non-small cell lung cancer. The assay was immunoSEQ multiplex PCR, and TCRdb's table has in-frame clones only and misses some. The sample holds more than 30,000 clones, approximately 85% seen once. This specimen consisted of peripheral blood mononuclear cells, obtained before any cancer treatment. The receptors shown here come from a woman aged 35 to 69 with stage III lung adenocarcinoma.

CDR3 DNA sequence: TGCGCCAGCAGGACGGGGAACACTGAAGCTTTCTTT. It yields the protein CASRTGNTEAFF. The V call is TRBV4-1, the J call TRBJ1-1; D not certain. The ends were cut back, 6 bases at V and 1 base at J, with 6 bases in the middle. This CDR3 spans 12 amino acids. CDR1 MGHRA and CDR2 YSYEKL come from the germline V gene.

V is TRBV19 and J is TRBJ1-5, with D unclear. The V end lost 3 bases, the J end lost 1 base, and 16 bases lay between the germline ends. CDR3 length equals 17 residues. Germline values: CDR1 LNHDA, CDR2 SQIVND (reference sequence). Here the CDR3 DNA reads TGTGCCAGTAGTATTCTGGCCAGCTCCATCAGCAATCAGCCCCAGCATTTT. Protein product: CASSILASSISNQPQHF. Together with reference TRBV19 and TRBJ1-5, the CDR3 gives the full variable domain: DGGITQSPKYLFRKEGQNVTLSCEQNLNHDAMYWYRQDPGQGLRLIYYSQIVNDFQKGDIAEGYSVSREKKESFPLTVTSAQKNPTAFYLCASSILASSISNQPQHFGDGTRLSIL.

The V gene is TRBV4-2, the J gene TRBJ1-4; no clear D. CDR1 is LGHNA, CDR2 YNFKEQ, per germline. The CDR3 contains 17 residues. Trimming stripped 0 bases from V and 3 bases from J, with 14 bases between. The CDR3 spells CASSQEGPQSPNEKLFF. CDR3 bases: TGTGCCAGCAGCCAAGAGGGCCCGCAGAGTCCTAATGAAAAACTGTTTTTT.

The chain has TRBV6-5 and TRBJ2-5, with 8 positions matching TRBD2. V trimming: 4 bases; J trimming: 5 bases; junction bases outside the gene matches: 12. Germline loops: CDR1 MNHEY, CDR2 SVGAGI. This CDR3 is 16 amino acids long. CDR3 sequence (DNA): TGTGCCAGCAGTTCGGGGGGGCGGTGGGTTCGGGAGACCCAGTACTTC. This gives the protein CASSSGGRWVRETQYF.

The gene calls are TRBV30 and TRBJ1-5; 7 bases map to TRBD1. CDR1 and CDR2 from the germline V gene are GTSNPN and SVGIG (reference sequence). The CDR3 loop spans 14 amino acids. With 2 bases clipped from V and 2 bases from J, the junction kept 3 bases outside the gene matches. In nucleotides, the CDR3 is TGTGCCTGGAGTCCTACAGGGGGCAATCAGCCCCAGCATTTT. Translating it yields CAWSPTGGNQPQHF. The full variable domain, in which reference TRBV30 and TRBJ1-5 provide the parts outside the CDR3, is SQTIHQWPATLVQPVGSPLSLECTVEGTSNPNLYWYRQAAGRGLQLLFYSVGIGQISSEVPQNLSASRPQDRQFILSSKKLLLSDSGFYLCAWSPTGGNQPQHFGDGTRLSIL.

In nucleotides, the CDR3 is TGTGCCAGCAGTTACGTAGGAGTTGAAAAACTGTTTTTT. It encodes CASSYVGVEKLFF. V is TRBV27 and J is TRBJ1-4; D not resolved. The CDR3 has 13 amino acids. Trimming left V 4 bases short and J 7 bases short, with 10 bases between. Germline V gives CDR1 MNHEY, CDR2 SMNVEV (reference sequence).

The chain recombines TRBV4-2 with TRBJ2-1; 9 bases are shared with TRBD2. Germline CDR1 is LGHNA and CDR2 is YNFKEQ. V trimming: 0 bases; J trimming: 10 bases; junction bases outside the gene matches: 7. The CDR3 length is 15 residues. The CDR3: CASSQDGGLAGEQFF. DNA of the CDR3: TGTGCCAGCAGCCAAGATGGGGGACTAGCAGGGGAGCAGTTCTTC.

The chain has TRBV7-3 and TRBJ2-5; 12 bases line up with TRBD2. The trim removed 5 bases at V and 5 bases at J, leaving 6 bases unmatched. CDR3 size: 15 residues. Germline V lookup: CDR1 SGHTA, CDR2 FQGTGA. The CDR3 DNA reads TGTGCCAGCAGCCCGACTAGCGGGGGTGTGGAGACCCAGTACTTC. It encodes CASSPTSGGVETQYF.

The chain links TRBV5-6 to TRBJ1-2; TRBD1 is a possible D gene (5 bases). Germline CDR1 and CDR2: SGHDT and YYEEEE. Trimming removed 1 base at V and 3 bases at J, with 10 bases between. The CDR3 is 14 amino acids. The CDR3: CASSLRDGYYGYTF. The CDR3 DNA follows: TGTGCCAGCAGCTTGCGGGACGGATACTATGGCTACACCTTC. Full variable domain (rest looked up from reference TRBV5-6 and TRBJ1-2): DAGVTQSPTHLIKTRGQQVTLRCSPKSGHDTVSWYQQALGQGPQFIFQYYEEEERQRGNFPDRFSGHQFPNYSSELNVNALLLGDSALYLCASSLRDGYYGYTFGSGTRLTVV.

CDR3 in amino acids: CASSVGGQGNYNEQFF. CDR3 DNA sequence: TGTGCCAGCAGCGTAGGCGGACAGGGGAATTACAATGAGCAGTTCTTC. V gene TRBV9 combines with J gene TRBJ2-1, with 9 bases that match TRBD1. Germline CDR1 and CDR2: SGDLS and YYNGEE. CDR3 length: 16 amino acids. Trimming removed 0 bases from V and 4 bases from J; junction bases left unmatched: 5.

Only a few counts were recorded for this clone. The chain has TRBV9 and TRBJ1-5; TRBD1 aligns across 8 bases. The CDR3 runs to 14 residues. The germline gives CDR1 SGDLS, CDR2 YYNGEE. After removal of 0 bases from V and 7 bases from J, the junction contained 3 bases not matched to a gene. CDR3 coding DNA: TGTGCCAGCAGCGTAGGGACAGGGAGGCAGCCCCAGCATTTT. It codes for CASSVGTGRQPQHF.

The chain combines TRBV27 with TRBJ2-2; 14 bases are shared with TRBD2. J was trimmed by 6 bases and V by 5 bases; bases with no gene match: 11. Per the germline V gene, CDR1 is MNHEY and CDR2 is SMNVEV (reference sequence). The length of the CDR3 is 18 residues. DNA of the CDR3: TGTGCCAGCAGTCCTACCCTGGGACTAGCGGGAGTCCCCGGGGAGCTGTTTTTT. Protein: CASSPTLGLAGVPGELFF.

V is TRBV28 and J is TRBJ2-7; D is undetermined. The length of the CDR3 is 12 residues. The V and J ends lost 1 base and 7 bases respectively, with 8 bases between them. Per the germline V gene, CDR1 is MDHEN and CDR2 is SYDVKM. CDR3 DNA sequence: TGTGCCAGCAGTTTATCCCCGGCGGAGCAGTACTTC. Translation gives CASSLSPAEQYF.

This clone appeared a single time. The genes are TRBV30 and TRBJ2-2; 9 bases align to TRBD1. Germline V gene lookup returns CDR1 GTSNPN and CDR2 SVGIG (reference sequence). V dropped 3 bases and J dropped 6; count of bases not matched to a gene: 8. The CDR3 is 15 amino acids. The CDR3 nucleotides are TGTGCCTGGAGCCCCGGGACAGGGTACGCCGGGGAGCTGTTTTTT. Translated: CAWSPGTGYAGELFF.

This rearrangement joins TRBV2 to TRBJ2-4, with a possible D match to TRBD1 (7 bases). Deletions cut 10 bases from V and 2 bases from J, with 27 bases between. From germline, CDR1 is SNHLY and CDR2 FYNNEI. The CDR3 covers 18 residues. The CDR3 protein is CATPKDRVEGGSKNIQYF. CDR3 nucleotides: TGTGCCACGCCGAAAGACAGGGTGGAGGGCGGCTCCAAAAACATTCAGTACTTC.

The CDR3 region has the DNA TGTGCCAGCTCACCACAGAAGGGAGAGAACTATGGCTACACCTTC. Translating it yields CASSPQKGENYGYTF. V and J are TRBV18 and TRBJ1-2; no reliable D call. The germline V and J ends were trimmed by 1 base and 2 bases, with 11 bases remaining between them. Germline values: CDR1 KGHSH, CDR2 LQKENI. The CDR3 consists of 15 residues.

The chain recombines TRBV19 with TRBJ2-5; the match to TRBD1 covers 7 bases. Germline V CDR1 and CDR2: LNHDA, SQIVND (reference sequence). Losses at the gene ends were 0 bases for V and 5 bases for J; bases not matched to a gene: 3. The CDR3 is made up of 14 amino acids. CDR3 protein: CASSIDTGEETQYF. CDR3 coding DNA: TGTGCCAGTAGTATAGATACAGGGGAGGAGACCCAGTACTTC.

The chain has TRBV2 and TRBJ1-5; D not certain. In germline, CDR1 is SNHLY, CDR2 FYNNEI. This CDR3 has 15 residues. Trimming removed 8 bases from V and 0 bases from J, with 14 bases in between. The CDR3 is CASGRTALSNQPQHF. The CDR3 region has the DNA TGTGCCAGCGGTCGGACCGCCCTTAGCAATCAGCCCCAGCATTTT.

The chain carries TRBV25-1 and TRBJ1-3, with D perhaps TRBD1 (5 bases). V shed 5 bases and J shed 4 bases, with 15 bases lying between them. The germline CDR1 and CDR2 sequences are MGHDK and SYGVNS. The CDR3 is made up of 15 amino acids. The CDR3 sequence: CASSTLHGGGNTIYF. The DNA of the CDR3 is TGTGCCAGCAGTACTCTCCATGGGGGAGGAAACACCATATATTTT.

CDR3 sequence reads: CASSVTGGRRQETQYF. CDR3 nucleotides: TGTGCCAGCAGTGTAACAGGGGGCCGAAGACAAGAGACCCAGTACTTC. The rearrangement uses TRBV28 and TRBJ2-5; 9 bases align to TRBD1. This CDR3 has 16 amino acids. V shed 5 bases, J shed 2 bases, and the junction held 9 bases outside the gene matches. Germline CDR1 MDHEN, CDR2 SYDVKM.

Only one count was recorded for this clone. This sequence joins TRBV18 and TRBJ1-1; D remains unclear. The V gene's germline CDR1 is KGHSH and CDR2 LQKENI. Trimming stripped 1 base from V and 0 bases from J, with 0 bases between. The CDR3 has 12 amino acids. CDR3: CASSPLNTEAFF. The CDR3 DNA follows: TGTGCCAGCTCACCACTGAACACTGAAGCTTTCTTT.

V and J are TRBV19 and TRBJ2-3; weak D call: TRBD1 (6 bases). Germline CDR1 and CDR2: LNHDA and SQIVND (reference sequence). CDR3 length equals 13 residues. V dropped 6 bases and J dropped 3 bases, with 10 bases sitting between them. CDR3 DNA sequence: TGTGCCAGTAGGAAGGGGGTTACAGATACGCAGTATTTT. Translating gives CASRKGVTDTQYF.

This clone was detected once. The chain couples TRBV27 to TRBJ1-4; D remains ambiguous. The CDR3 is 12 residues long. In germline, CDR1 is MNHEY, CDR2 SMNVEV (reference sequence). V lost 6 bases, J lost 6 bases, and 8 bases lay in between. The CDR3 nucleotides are TGTGCCAGCAGCGCCCCTTATGAAAAACTGTTTTTT. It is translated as CASSAPYEKLFF.

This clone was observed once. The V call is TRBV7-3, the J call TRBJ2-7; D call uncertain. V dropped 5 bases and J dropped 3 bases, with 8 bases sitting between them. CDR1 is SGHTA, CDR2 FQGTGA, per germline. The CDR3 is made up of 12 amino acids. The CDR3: CASSRFNYEQYF. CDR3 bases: TGTGCCAGCAGCCGTTTCAACTACGAGCAGTACTTC.

CDR3 sequence reads: CASSLSLAGGRETQYF. Here the CDR3 DNA reads TGTGCCAGCAGCTTAAGCCTAGCGGGAGGGAGGGAGACCCAGTACTTC. The chain combines TRBV7-9 with TRBJ2-5; 12 bases are shared with TRBD2. The germline V gene has CDR1 SEHNR and CDR2 FQNEAQ (reference sequence). The V and J ends lost 2 bases and 5 bases, in that order; junction bases with no gene match: 6. The CDR3 is 16 residues long.

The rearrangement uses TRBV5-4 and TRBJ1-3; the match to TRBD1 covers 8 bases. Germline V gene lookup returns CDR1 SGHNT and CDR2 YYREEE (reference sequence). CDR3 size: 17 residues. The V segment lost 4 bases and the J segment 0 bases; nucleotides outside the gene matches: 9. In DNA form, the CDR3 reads TGTGCCAGCAGCGTCACGACAGGGGCAATCTCTGGAAACACCATATATTTT. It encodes CASSVTTGAISGNTIYF.

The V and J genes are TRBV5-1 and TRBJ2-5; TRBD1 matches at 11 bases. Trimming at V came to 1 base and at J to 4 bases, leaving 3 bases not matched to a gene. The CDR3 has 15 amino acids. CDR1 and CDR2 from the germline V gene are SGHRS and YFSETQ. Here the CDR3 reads CASSLTGTGGETQYF. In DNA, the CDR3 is TGCGCCAGCAGCTTGACCGGGACAGGGGGAGAGACCCAGTACTTC.

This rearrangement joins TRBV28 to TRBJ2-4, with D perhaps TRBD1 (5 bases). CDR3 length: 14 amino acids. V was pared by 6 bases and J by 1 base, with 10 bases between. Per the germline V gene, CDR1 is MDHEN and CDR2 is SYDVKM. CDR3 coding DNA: TGTGCCAGCAGAAGTGGGGCGGCCAAAAACATTCAGTACTTC. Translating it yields CASRSGAAKNIQYF. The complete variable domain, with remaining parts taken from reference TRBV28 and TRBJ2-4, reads DVKVTQSSRYLVKRTGEKVFLECVQDMDHENMFWYRQDPGLGLRLIYFSYDVKMKEKGDIPEGYSVSREKKERFSLILESASTNQTSMYLCASRSGAAKNIQYFGAGTRLSVL.

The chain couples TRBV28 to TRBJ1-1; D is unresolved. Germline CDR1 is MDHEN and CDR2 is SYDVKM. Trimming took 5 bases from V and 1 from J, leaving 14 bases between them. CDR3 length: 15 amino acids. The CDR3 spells CASSHYWEPNTEAFF. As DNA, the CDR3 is TGTGCCAGCAGTCACTATTGGGAGCCGAACACTGAAGCTTTCTTT.

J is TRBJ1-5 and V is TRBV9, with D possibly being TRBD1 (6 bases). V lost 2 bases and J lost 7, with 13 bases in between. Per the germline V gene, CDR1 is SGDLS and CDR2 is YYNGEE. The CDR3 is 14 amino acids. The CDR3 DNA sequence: TGTGCCAGCAGCGTGGACCTAGGGGGACAGCCCCAGCATTTT. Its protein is CASSVDLGGQPQHF.